Below are 11 T cell receptor beta chains sequenced from a single sample in a study of blood T cell repertoires in COVID-19. Assay used: immunoSEQ multiplex PCR; TCRdb lists only in-frame clones, some missing. The table has 350,000 to 450,000 clones, 70% to 90% seen once. Sample: peripheral blood. These receptors originate from a human donor in a cohort sampled during active COVID-19.

This clone was found a few times. This chain links TRBV4-2 with TRBJ2-2, with D possibly being TRBD2 (7 bases). The germline CDR1 and CDR2 sequences are LGHNA and YNFKEQ. This CDR3 has 16 amino acids. V was shortened by 4 bases and J by 4 bases, with 16 bases between the two germline ends. DNA for the CDR3: TGTGCCAGCAGCCCAGATGGGGGGGCGGGCACCGGGGAGCTGTTTTTT. Encoded protein: CASSPDGGAGTGELFF.

V is TRBV19 and J is TRBJ2-1, with D maybe TRBD1 (6 bases). This CDR3 has 13 amino acids. Germline V gene data show CDR1 as LNHDA and CDR2 as SQIVND (reference sequence). Trimming left V 7 bases short and J 8 bases short, with 15 bases between. CDR3 loop: CASTWNSGDEQFF. The DNA of the CDR3 is TGTGCCAGTACCTGGAACTCAGGGGATGAGCAGTTCTTC.

The chain has TRBV6-5 and TRBJ1-2, with a possible D match to TRBD1 (5 bases). Germline lookup yields CDR1 MNHEY and CDR2 SVGAGI. The CDR3 length is 13 residues. The V and J ends lost 6 bases and 5 bases respectively, with 13 bases between them. The CDR3 sequence is CASRGVGPYGYTF. DNA of the CDR3: TGTGCCAGCAGAGGGGTGGGGCCTTATGGCTACACCTTC.

The chain carries TRBV2 and TRBJ2-4, with TRBD2 as a possible D gene (6 bases). Germline CDR1 is SNHLY and CDR2 is FYNNEI. V lost 2 bases and J lost 1, with 18 bases in between. The CDR3 length is 18 residues. As DNA, the CDR3 is TGTGCCAGCAGTGAATGGGTGGGGGGAGTCACGGCCAAAAACATTCAGTACTTC. This translates into CASSEWVGGVTAKNIQYF.

The rearrangement joins TRBV6-4 to TRBJ1-3; D is perhaps TRBD1 (5 bases). Per the germline V gene, CDR1 is MRHNA and CDR2 is SNTAGT. Trimming pared 6 bases from V and 0 bases from J, leaving 15 bases between. The CDR3 contains 16 residues. The CDR3 nucleotides are TGTGCCAGCAGCCGAAAACAGGCGAGCTCTGGAAACACCATATATTTT. It specifies CASSRKQASSGNTIYF.

This chain uses TRBV2 with TRBJ1-5; D gene ambiguous. CDR3 size: 13 residues. Germline loops: CDR1 SNHLY, CDR2 FYNNEI. V shed 4 bases and J shed 7 bases, with 11 bases lying between them. The CDR3 protein is CASSATGMQPQHF. The CDR3 DNA is TGTGCCAGCAGTGCTACGGGGATGCAGCCCCAGCATTTT.

CDR3 residues: CASSRSGGLGTSYEQYF. The CDR3, as DNA: TGTGCCAGTAGTCGGTCTGGAGGACTAGGGACGTCCTACGAGCAGTACTTC. The chain joins TRBV19 to TRBJ2-7, with 7 bases fitting TRBD2. This CDR3 has 17 amino acids. Trimming took 5 bases from V and 1 from J; bases not matched to a gene: 14. Per the germline V gene, CDR1 is LNHDA and CDR2 is SQIVND (reference sequence).

The V call is TRBV28, the J call TRBJ2-1, with D possibly TRBD2 on 6 matching bases. CDR1 and CDR2 from the germline V gene are MDHEN and SYDVKM. This CDR3 comprises 13 residues. Trimming took 2 bases from V and 6 from J, leaving 8 bases between them. The CDR3 sequence is CASSLTSRNEQFF. In DNA form, the CDR3 reads TGTGCCAGCAGTTTAACTAGCCGCAATGAGCAGTTCTTC.

In this sample, this clone turned up once. CDR3 sequence: CASSRGTSGKLGDTQYF. In nucleotides, the CDR3 is TGCGCCAGCAGCCGCGGGACTAGCGGGAAACTGGGAGATACGCAGTATTTT. The chain uses TRBV4-1 and TRBJ2-3; 13 nucleotides line up with TRBD2. Germline trimming cut 4 bases from V and 5 bases from J; bases unmatched to any gene: 9. This CDR3 is built from 17 residues. Germline-derived CDR1 and CDR2 are MGHRA and YSYEKL.

The CDR3 loop reads CASSLQGQGAGYSPLHF. The DNA for the CDR3 is TGTGCCAGCAGCCTACAAGGGCAGGGGGCGGGTTATTCACCCCTCCACTTT. The chain joins TRBV3-1 (or the pseudogene TRBV3-2) to TRBJ1-6; 8 bases line up with TRBD1. CDR3 length: 17 residues. V gave up 4 bases and J gave up 8 bases; unmatched junction bases: 13. CDR1 is LGHDT and CDR2 is YNNKEL in the germline V gene (reference sequence).

CDR3 coding DNA: TGTGCCAGTAGTGTTTCGGGAGGGATCGGGACCGGGGAGCTGTTTTTT. Its translation: CASSVSGGIGTGELFF. The chain combines TRBV19 with TRBJ2-2, with 8 positions matching TRBD2. CDR1 is LNHDA, CDR2 SQIVND, per germline (reference sequence). The trim removed 5 bases at V and 5 bases at J, leaving 10 bases unmatched. CDR3 length equals 16 residues.